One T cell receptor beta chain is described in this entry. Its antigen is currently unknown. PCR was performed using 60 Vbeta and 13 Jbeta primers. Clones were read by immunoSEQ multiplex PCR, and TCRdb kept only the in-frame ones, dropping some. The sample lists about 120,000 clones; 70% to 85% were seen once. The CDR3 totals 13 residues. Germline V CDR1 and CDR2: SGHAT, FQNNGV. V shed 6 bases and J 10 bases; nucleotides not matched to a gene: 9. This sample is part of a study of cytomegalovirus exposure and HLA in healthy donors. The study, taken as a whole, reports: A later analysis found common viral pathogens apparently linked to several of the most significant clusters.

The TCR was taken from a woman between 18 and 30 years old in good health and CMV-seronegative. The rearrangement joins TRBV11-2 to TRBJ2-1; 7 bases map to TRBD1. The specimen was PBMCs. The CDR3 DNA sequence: TGTGCCAGCAGTATACAGGGGATGGGGGAGCAGTTCTTC. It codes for CASSIQGMGEQFF.